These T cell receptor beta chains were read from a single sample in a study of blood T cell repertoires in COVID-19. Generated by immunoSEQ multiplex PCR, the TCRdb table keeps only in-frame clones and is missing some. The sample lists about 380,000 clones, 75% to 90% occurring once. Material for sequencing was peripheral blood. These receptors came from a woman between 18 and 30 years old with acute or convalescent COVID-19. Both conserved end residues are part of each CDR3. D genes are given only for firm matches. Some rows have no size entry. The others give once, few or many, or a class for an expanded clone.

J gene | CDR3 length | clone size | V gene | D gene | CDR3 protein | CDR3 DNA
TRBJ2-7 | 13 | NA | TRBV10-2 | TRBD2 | CASSGGRTHEQYF | TGCGCCAGCAGCGGCGGGAGAACCCACGAGCAGTACTTC
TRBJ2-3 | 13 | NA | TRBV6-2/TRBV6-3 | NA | CASSYLETDTQYF | TGTGCCAGCAGTTATTTAGAAACAGATACGCAGTATTTT
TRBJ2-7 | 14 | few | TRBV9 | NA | CASSVASSAGEQYF | TGTGCCAGCAGCGTAGCTTCTAGCGCTGGCGAGCAGTACTTC
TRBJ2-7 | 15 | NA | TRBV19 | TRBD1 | CASKSQGASSYEQYF | TGTGCCAGTAAATCTCAGGGGGCGAGCTCCTACGAGCAGTACTTC
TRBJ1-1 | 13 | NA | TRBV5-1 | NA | CASSIRQNTEAFF | TGCGCCAGCAGCATCCGACAGAACACTGAAGCTTTCTTT
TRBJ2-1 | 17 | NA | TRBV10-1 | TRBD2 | CASSENPGGGNYNEQFF | TGCGCCAGCAGTGAAAACCCGGGCGGGGGGAACTACAATGAGCAGTTCTTC
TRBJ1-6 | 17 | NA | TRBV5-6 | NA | CASSSLGLFLPNSPLHF | TGTGCCAGCAGCAGCCTGGGACTATTCCTCCCCAATTCACCCCTCCACTTT
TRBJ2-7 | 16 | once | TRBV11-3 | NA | CASSLDRGIQLYEQYF | TGTGCCAGCAGCTTAGATAGAGGGATTCAACTCTACGAGCAGTACTTC
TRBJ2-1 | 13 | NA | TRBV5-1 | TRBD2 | CASSPLGGGEQFF | TGCGCCAGCAGCCCTCTCGGGGGGGGCGAGCAGTTCTTC
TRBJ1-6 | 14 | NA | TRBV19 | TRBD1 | CASSGDRGISPLHF | TGTGCCAGTAGTGGGGACAGGGGCATCTCACCCCTCCACTTT
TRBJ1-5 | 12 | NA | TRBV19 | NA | CASSMENQPQHF | TGTGCCAGTAGCATGGAGAATCAGCCCCAGCATTTT
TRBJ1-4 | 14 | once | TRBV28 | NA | CASSFDAANEKLFF | TGTGCCAGTAGTTTCGATGCGGCTAATGAAAAACTGTTTTTT
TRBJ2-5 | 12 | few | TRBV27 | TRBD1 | CASSLTGETQYF | TGTGCCAGCAGTTTGACAGGGGAGACCCAGTACTTC
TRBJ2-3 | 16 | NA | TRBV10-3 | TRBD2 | CAIRSTSGSTADTQYF | TGTGCCATCAGATCGACTAGCGGGAGTACCGCAGATACGCAGTATTTT
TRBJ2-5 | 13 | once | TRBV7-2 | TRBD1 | CASSLDRQGTQYF | TGTGCCAGCAGCTTGGACAGGCAGGGGACCCAGTACTTC
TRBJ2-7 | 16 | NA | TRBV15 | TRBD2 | CATSRLGAGGGNEQYF | TGTGCCACCAGCAGATTGGGCGCGGGAGGGGGGAACGAGCAGTACTTC
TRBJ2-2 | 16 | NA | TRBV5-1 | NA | CASSLFRGGGTGELFF | TGCGCCAGCAGCTTGTTTCGGGGAGGTGGAACCGGGGAGCTGTTTTTT